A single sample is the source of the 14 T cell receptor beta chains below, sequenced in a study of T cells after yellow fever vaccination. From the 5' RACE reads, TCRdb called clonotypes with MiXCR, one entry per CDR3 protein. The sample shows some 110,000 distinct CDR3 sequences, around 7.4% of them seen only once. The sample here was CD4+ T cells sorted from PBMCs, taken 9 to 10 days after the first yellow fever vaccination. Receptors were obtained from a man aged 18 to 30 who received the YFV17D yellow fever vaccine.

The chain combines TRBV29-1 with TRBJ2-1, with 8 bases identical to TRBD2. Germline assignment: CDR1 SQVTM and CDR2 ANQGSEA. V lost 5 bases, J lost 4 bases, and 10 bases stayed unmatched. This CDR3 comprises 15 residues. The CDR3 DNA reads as TGCAGCGTTTGGGCCGGGACTAGGGTTTACAATGAGCAGTTCTTC. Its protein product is CSVWAGTRVYNEQFF.

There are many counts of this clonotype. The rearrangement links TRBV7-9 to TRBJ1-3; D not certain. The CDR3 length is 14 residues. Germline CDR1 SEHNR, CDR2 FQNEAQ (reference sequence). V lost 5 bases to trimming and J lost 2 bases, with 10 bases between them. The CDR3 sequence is CASSVTAPGNTIYF. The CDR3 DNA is TGTGCCAGCAGCGTTACAGCCCCTGGAAACACCATATATTTT. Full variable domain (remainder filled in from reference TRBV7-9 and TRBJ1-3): DTGVSQNPRHKITKRGQNVTFRCDPISEHNRLYWYRQTLGQGPEFLTYFQNEAQLEKSRLLSDRFSAERPKGSFSTLEIQRTEQGDSAMYLCASSVTAPGNTIYFGEGSWLTVV.

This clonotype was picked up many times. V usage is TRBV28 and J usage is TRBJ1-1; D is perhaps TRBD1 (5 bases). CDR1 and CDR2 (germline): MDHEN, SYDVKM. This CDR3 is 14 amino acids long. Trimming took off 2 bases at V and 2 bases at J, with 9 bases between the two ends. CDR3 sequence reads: CASSLIRGNTEAFF. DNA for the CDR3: TGTGCCAGCAGTTTAATTAGGGGAAACACTGAAGCTTTCTTT.

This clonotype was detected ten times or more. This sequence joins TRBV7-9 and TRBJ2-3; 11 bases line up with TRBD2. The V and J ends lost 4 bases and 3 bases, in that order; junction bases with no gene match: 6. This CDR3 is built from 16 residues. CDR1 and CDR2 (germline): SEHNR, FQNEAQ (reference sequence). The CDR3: CASSSLAGGPTDTQYF. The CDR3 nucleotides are TGTGCCAGCAGCTCCTTAGCGGGGGGGCCGACAGATACGCAGTATTTT.

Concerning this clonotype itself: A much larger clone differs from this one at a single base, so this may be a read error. In DNA form, the CDR3 reads TGCAGCGCGGGCGGGGCAGCGGGCCACGAGACCCAGTACTTC. This translates into CSAGGAAGHETQYF. The chain recombines TRBV29-1 with TRBJ2-5, with TRBD2 as a possible D gene (6 bases). CDR1 is SQVTM, CDR2 ANQGSEA, per germline. V was pared by 7 bases and J by 5 bases, with 20 bases between. This CDR3 is built from 14 residues.

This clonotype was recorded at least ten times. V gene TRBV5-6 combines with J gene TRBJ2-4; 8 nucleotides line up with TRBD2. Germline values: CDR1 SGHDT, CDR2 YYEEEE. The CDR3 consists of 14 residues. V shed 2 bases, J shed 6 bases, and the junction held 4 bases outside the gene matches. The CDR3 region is CASSFTGGLNIQYF. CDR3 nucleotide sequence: TGTGCCAGCAGCTTTACGGGGGGGTTAAACATTCAGTACTTC.

The CDR3 protein is CASTRSPGQAKPQHF. The DNA of the CDR3 is TGTGCCAGCACTCGAAGTCCGGGACAGGCTAAGCCCCAGCATTTT. The chain couples TRBV2 to TRBJ1-5; 8 nucleotides line up with TRBD1. The trim removed 7 bases at V and 8 bases at J, leaving 13 bases unmatched. The CDR3 covers 15 residues. Germline CDR1 SNHLY, CDR2 FYNNEI.

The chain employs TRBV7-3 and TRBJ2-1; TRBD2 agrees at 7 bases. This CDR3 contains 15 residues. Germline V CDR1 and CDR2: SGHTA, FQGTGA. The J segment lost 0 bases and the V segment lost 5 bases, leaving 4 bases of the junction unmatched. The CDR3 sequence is CASSLLAGSYNEQFF. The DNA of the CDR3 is TGTGCCAGCAGCCTTTTAGCGGGCTCCTACAATGAGCAGTTCTTC.

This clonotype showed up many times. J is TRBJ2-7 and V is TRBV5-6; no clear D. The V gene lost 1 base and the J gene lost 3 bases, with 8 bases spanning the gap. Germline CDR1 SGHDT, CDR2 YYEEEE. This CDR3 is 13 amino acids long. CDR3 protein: CASSLRAIYEQYF. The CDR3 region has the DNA TGTGCCAGCAGCTTGAGGGCCATCTACGAGCAGTACTTC.

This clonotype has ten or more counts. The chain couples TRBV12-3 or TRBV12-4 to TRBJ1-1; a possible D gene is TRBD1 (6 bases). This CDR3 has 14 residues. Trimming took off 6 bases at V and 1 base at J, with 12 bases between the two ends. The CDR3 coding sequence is TGTGCCAGCAGACCGGACAGCACGAACACTGAAGCTTTCTTT. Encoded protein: CASRPDSTNTEAFF.

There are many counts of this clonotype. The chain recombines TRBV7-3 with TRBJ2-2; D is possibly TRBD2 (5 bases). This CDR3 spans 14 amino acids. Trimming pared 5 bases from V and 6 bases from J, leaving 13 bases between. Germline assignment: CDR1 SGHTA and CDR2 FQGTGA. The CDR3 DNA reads TGTGCCAGCAGCCTATCCGGGGTGGCCGGGGAGCTGTTTTTT. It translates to CASSLSGVAGELFF.

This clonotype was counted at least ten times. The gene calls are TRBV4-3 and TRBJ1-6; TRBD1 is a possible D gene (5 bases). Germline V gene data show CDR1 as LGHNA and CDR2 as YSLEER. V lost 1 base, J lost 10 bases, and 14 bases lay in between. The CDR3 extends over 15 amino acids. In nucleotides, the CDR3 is TGCGCCAGCAGCCAAGGGCAGGGAGAAGGGTCACCCCTCCACTTT. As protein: CASSQGQGEGSPLHF.

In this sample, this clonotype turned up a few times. The CDR3 loop reads CASSPDSEKPGQGEQYV. The CDR3 DNA reads TGTGCCAGCAGTCCCGATAGTGAAAAACCGGGACAGGGCGAGCAGTACGTC. This chain links TRBV7-6 with TRBJ2-7, with TRBD1 identical over 9 bases. CDR3 length equals 17 residues. The germline V gene encodes CDR1 SGHVS and CDR2 FNYEAQ. With V trimmed by 6 bases and J by 6 bases, 18 bases remained unmatched.

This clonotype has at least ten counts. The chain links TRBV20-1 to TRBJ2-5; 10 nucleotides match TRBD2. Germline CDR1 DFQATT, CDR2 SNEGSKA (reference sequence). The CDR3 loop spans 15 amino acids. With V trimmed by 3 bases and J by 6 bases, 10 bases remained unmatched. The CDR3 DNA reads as TGCAGTGCTAGTGCCACTAGCGGGGTGCGAAAGACCCAGTACTTC. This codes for CSASATSGVRKTQYF.